The clone carrying this T cell receptor beta chain has only a few counts. CDR1 and CDR2 from the germline V gene are SGHAT and FQNNGV. The CDR3 sequence is 15 residues long. V dropped 5 bases and J dropped 4; count of bases not matched to a gene: 10. The sample comes from a study of T cell repertoires in cytomegalovirus infection. MiXCR, run by TCRdb on the reads, gives a single entry per CDR3 protein. The data hold 85,000 to 130,000 distinct CDR3 sequences, with more than 20% observed a single time. The chain employs TRBV11-2 and TRBJ2-5; 7 nucleotides line up with TRBD2. Sequenced input: CD8+ T cells from PBMCs. This TCR derives from a human donor in good health (CMV status not recorded). Some clones in this sample may be carry-over from other donors' samples. CDR3 nucleotides: TGTGCCAGCAGCCCCGGGGCGGCGGGAGTAGAGACCCAGTACTTC. Encoded protein: CASSPGAAGVETQYF.